This T cell receptor (beta chain) was sequenced in a study of blood T cell repertoires in COVID-19. Study at large: PBMCs, B-cell-depleted T cells, or T cells were the source of the cDNA or gDNA that made up the material.

Original data processing: Using reference gene primer amplification, nucleated cell counts were estimated. The data were produced by immunoSEQ multiplex PCR, yet TCRdb's version contains in-frame clones alone and is incomplete. V and J calls and clone size are as listed in that table; D and trimming were resolved from the DNA. The sample contains fewer than 300,000 clones, approximately 89% of which appear only once. Seattle enrolled patients during active infection and tracked them longitudinally. CDR1 is MDHEN, CDR2 SYDVKM, per germline. The CDR3 covers 10 residues. The ends were cut back, 5 bases at V and 10 bases at J, with 8 bases in the middle.

This sequence joins TRBV28 and TRBJ1-1, with D possibly being TRBD1 (5 bases). The sequenced material came from peripheral blood. This clonotype was obtained from a woman in her twenties or thirties with COVID-19, enrolled during active disease. CDR3 amino acids: CASSAGRAFF. Here the CDR3 DNA reads TGTGCCAGCAGTGCAGGGCGAGCTTTCTTT.